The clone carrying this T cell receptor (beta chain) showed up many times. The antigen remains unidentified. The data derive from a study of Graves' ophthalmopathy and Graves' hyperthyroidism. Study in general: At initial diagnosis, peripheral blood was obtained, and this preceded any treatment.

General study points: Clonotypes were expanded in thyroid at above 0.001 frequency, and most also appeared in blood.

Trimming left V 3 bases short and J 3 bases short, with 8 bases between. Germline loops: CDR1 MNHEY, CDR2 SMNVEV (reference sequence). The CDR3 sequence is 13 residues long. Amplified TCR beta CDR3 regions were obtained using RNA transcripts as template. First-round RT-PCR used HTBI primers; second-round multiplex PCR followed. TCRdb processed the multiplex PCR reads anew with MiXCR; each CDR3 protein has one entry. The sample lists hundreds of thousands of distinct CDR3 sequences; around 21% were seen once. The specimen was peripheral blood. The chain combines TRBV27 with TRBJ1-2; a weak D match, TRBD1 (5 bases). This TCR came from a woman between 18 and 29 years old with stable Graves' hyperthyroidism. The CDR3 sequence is CASSFLGDYGYTF. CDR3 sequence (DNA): TGTGCCAGCAGTTTCTTGGGGGACTATGGCTACACCTTC.